The 17 T cell receptor beta chains in this list originate from one sample, sequenced in a study of cytomegalovirus exposure and HLA in healthy donors. It was with 60 Vbeta and 13 Jbeta primers that the PCR ran. TCRdb's copy holds only in-frame clones and misses some; the assay was immunoSEQ multiplex PCR. The sample includes around 130,000 clones, approximately 70% of them seen just once. Sample: PBMCs. The receptors originated from a woman aged 55 to 70 in good health and CMV-seropositive.

This chain links TRBV6-1 with TRBJ1-3; D remains ambiguous. Per the germline V gene, CDR1 is MNHNS and CDR2 is SASEGT. This CDR3 comprises 14 residues. V gave up 6 bases and J gave up 3 bases, with 12 bases separating them. CDR3 sequence reads: CASSSVTSGNTIYF. CDR3 in DNA: TGTGCCAGCAGCTCCGTCACAAGTGGAAACACCATATATTTT.

The J gene is TRBJ2-7, the V gene TRBV7-9; D is uncertain. V lost 4 bases, J lost 3 bases, and 4 bases lay in between. The CDR3 is 11 amino acids. Germline V gene lookup returns CDR1 SEHNR and CDR2 FQNEAQ (reference sequence). The DNA of the CDR3 is TGTGCCAGCAGCTCCCACTACGAGCAGTACTTC. This sequence encodes CASSSHYEQYF.

V gene TRBV10-3 combines with J gene TRBJ2-5, with D possibly TRBD1 on 7 matching bases. The J call is doubtful: the DNA matches TRBJ2-7 better. Germline assignment: CDR1 ENHRY and CDR2 SYGVKD. This CDR3 comprises 14 residues. The CDR3 loop reads CAISPLEGANEQYF. CDR3 DNA sequence: TGTGCCATCAGTCCCCTGGAGGGGGCGAACGAGCAGTACTTC.

The V and J genes are TRBV5-4 and TRBJ1-2, with TRBD1 identical over 8 bases. Per germline, CDR1 SGHNT and CDR2 YYREEE (reference sequence). V gave up 4 bases and J gave up 9 bases; unmatched junction bases: 14. This CDR3 has 15 residues. The CDR3 sequence: CASSTAGTGSNSYTF. CDR3 in DNA: TGTGCCAGCAGCACCGCCGGGACAGGCAGTAATAGCTACACCTTC. Full variable domain (rest looked up from reference TRBV5-4 and TRBJ1-2): ETGVTQSPTHLIKTRGQQVTLRCSSQSGHNTVSWYQQALGQGPQFIFQYYREEENGRGNFPPRFSGLQFPNYSSELNVNALELDDSALYLCASSTAGTGSNSYTFGSGTRLTVV.

The chain employs TRBV27 and TRBJ1-2; D not certain. The V gene's germline CDR1 is MNHEY and CDR2 SMNVEV (reference sequence). Between the trimmed V and J ends, which lost 5 bases and 8 bases, there was a span of 9 bases. The CDR3 spans 11 residues. As DNA, the CDR3 is TGTGCCAGCAGTAGAGGTGCGGGCTACACCTTC. It codes for CASSRGAGYTF.

In its sample, this clone was seen a few times. The chain carries TRBV5-6 and TRBJ1-5; 11 bases align to TRBD1. With 4 bases clipped from V and 1 base from J, the junction kept 7 bases outside the gene matches. The V gene's germline CDR1 is SGHDT and CDR2 YYEEEE. The CDR3 consists of 17 residues. The CDR3 reads CASSRTGGGQSNQPQHF. The CDR3 DNA reads as TGTGCCAGCAGCAGGACAGGGGGCGGTCAGAGCAATCAGCCCCAGCATTTT.

The chain couples TRBV5-1 to TRBJ2-5, with D possibly matching TRBD2 (6 bases). Between the trimmed V and J ends, which lost 7 bases and 2 bases, there was a span of 18 bases. This CDR3 has 15 amino acids. CDR1 and CDR2 from the germline V gene are SGHRS and YFSETQ. The CDR3 is CASGALGLLQETQYF. The CDR3 bases are TGCGCCAGCGGGGCGCTGGGACTTTTACAAGAGACCCAGTACTTC.

In its sample, this clone was seen a few times. The J gene is TRBJ2-5, the V gene TRBV11-3; D may be TRBD2 (7 bases). The CDR3 contains 14 residues. The V gene's germline CDR1 is SGHNT and CDR2 YENEEA. The V gene lost 3 bases and the J gene lost 2 bases, with 10 bases spanning the gap. CDR3 in DNA: TGTGCCAGCAGCTTGGGGGGGGCTCAAGAGACCCAGTACTTC. Residues: CASSLGGAQETQYF.

This clone has just a few counts. The gene calls are TRBV7-2 and TRBJ2-3; 8 positions agree with TRBD1. CDR3 length: 16 amino acids. Trimming cost V 0 bases and J 0 bases; bases outside gene matches: 2. CDR1 is SGHTA, CDR2 FQGNSA, per germline. The CDR3 sequence: CASSLAQGVSTDTQYF. CDR3 DNA sequence: TGTGCCAGCAGCTTAGCACAGGGGGTTAGCACAGATACGCAGTATTTT.

The gene calls are TRBV5-1 and TRBJ2-3; possibly TRBD2 for D (6 bases). Trimming took off 4 bases at V and 2 bases at J, with 17 bases between the two ends. This CDR3 comprises 16 residues. Germline V CDR1 and CDR2: SGHRS, YFSETQ. Written as DNA, the CDR3 is TGCGCCAGCAGCCGCTTGAGGCGGGGTCCCACAGATACGCAGTATTTT. Translating it yields CASSRLRRGPTDTQYF.

The rearrangement links TRBV5-1 to TRBJ2-7, with 11 bases fitting TRBD2. This CDR3 is 20 amino acids long. Germline V gives CDR1 SGHRS, CDR2 YFSETQ. Trimming cost V 0 bases and J 0 bases; bases outside gene matches: 14. CDR3 DNA: TGCGCCAGCAGCTTGGCACCGGGACAGGCGGGACTAGCGGTCTCCTACGAGCAGTACTTC. Its translation is CASSLAPGQAGLAVSYEQYF.

The J gene is TRBJ2-7, the V gene TRBV9, with 10 bases identical to TRBD2. CDR1 is SGDLS, CDR2 YYNGEE, per germline. This CDR3 spans 15 amino acids. Germline trimming cut 0 bases from V and 3 bases from J; bases unmatched to any gene: 3. CDR3 region: CASSVASGGVYEQYF. Here the CDR3 DNA reads TGTGCCAGCAGCGTAGCCAGCGGGGGGGTCTACGAGCAGTACTTC.

The chain is built from TRBV5-6 and TRBJ2-7; 11 nucleotides line up with TRBD2. The CDR3 totals 16 residues. V was clipped by 0 bases and J by 5 bases; unmatched bases: 7. CDR1 is SGHDT and CDR2 is YYEEEE in the germline V gene. In DNA, the CDR3 is TGTGCCAGCAGCTTGGAGTTTGCTAGCGGGAGGCACGAGCAGTACTTC. Translation gives CASSLEFASGRHEQYF.

The rearrangement joins TRBV6-1 to TRBJ2-1; D unresolved. The CDR3 is 14 amino acids. Germline V gene sequence: CDR1 MNHNS, CDR2 SASEGT. The germline V and J ends were trimmed by 7 bases and 6 bases, with 16 bases remaining between them. This CDR3 is CASMVLGPLNEQFF. The CDR3 nucleotides are TGTGCCAGCATGGTGCTAGGCCCCCTCAATGAGCAGTTCTTC.

The chain links TRBV7-8 to TRBJ1-6; unclear D gene. CDR3 length equals 15 residues. Germline V gene lookup returns CDR1 SGHVS and CDR2 FQNEAQ. The V gene lost 5 bases and the J gene lost 6 bases, with 14 bases spanning the gap. The CDR3 bases are TGTGCCAGCAGCCCAGCGAGCGGTTCTAATTCACCCCTCCACTTT. Residues: CASSPASGSNSPLHF. Drawing the rest from reference TRBV7-8 and TRBJ1-6, the complete variable domain is GAGVSQSPRYKVAKRGQDVALRCDPISGHVSLFWYQQALGQGPEFLTYFQNEAQLDKSGLPSDRFFAERPEGSVSTLKIQRTQQEDSAVYLCASSPASGSNSPLHFGNGTRLTVT.

The V and J genes are TRBV7-9 and TRBJ2-6, with 8 bases matching TRBD2. The germline V gene encodes CDR1 SEHNR and CDR2 FQNEAQ (reference sequence). The ends lost 1 base at V and 0 bases at J; junction bases unmatched: 5. The CDR3 loop spans 18 amino acids. In DNA form, the CDR3 reads TGTGCCAGCAGCTTAGGGACGGGGGGGATCTCTGGGGCCAACGTCCTGACTTTC. This gives the protein CASSLGTGGISGANVLTF.

The sample holds a few counts of this clone. The chain links TRBV5-1 to TRBJ2-7, with 7 positions matching TRBD1. Trimming took 4 bases from V and 5 from J; bases not matched to a gene: 15. Germline loops: CDR1 SGHRS, CDR2 YFSETQ. This CDR3 contains 16 residues. The CDR3 region is CASSPILRQGSHEQYF. The CDR3 DNA follows: TGCGCCAGCAGCCCGATTCTGCGACAGGGATCCCACGAGCAGTACTTC.